The rows below give T cell receptor beta chains drawn from one sample of a study of radiation and T cells in renal cell carcinoma. The table came from immunoSEQ multiplex PCR; TCRdb's copy has only in-frame clones and leaves some out. The sample consists of some 150,000 clones, over 65% of them appearing once. The specimen was blood, collected from a patient whose treatment included radiotherapy and nephrectomy. Every receptor here comes from a woman aged 50 to 65 with renal cell carcinoma. Each CDR3 is given with its conserved first and last residue. A D gene is named only where the DNA matches it firmly. The size entry is marked missing in some rows and otherwise reads once, few, many or a size class.

j_call	clone_size	d_call	v_call	cdr3_nt	cdr3_aa
TRBJ1-1	.	.	TRBV7-2	TGTGCCAGCAGCCCAATGGGGCCGATTGGCACTGAAGCTTTCTTT	CASSPMGPIGTEAFF
TRBJ2-2	.	.	TRBV5-1	TGCGCCAGCAGCTTGTTGCTCAATGACGGGGAGCTGTTTTTT	CASSLLLNDGELFF
TRBJ2-1	.	TRBD2	TRBV9	TGTGCCAGCAGCGCCGGGGGGCTAGCGGGCTACAATGAGCAGTTCTTC	CASSAGGLAGYNEQFF
TRBJ1-2	.	.	TRBV5-4	TGTGCCAGCAGCTCGGGACCGGAGGGTTATGGCTACACCTTC	CASSSGPEGYGYTF
TRBJ2-3	.	TRBD2	TRBV5-1	TGCGCCAGCAGCGTGGGACTAGAGAGAACAGATACGCAGTATTTT	CASSVGLERTDTQYF
TRBJ2-1	.	.	TRBV7-2	TGTGCCAGCAGCTACCAACCCAAGGGGGGGACCTACAATGAGCAGTTCTTC	CASSYQPKGGTYNEQFF
TRBJ2-1	.	TRBD2	TRBV19	TGTGCCAGTAGTATCACTAGCGGGGGGGCCGGTGAGCAGTTCTTC	CASSITSGGAGEQFF
TRBJ2-1	.	.	TRBV6-5	TGTGCCAGCAGATACTCTCGGGGGGCGTATGAGCAGTTCTTC	CASRYSRGAYEQFF
TRBJ2-1	.	TRBD2	TRBV4-1	TGCGCCAGCAGCCAAGGGAATAGCGGGGGGTTCAATGAGCAGTTCTTC	CASSQGNSGGFNEQFF
TRBJ1-4	few	.	TRBV7-9	TGTGCCAGCAGCTCTCAGGGCATCACCCCGGGACTGTTTTTT	CASSSQGITPGLFF
TRBJ2-5	.	TRBD2	TRBV13	TGTGCCAGCAGCTCGACTAGCGGGGGGCCCCAAGAGACCCAGTACTTC	CASSSTSGGPQETQYF
TRBJ1-5	.	.	TRBV7-2	TGTGCCAGCAGCTTCAACCCCAATCAGCCCCAGCATTTT	CASSFNPNQPQHF
TRBJ1-3	.	.	TRBV9	TGTGCCAGCAGCGTTAGGGAGGCAGCCTCTGGAAACACCATATATTTT	CASSVREAASGNTIYF
TRBJ2-3	.	.	TRBV5-4	TGTGCCAGCAGCTTGGCCAACGGGGGCGGGCAGTATTTT	CASSLANGGGQYF
TRBJ1-2	.	.	TRBV6-1	TGTGCCATAGGCGATGGCTACACCTTC	CAIGDGYTF
TRBJ2-2	.	.	TRBV7-2	TGTGCCAGCAGCTTAGCCGGGACATTTAACACCGGGGAGCTGTTTTTT	CASSLAGTFNTGELFF
TRBJ1-4	.	.	TRBV9	TGTGCCAGCAGCGTAGATGGGACTAATGAAAAACTGTTTTTT	CASSVDGTNEKLFF
TRBJ2-7	.	.	TRBV6-1	TGTGCCAGCAGTGGGTACACAACTGCGGCGAGGGAGCAGTACTTC	CASSGYTTAAREQYF
TRBJ2-7	.	.	TRBV5-4	TGTGCCAGCAGCTTGGAGGTTAGCTTCGAGCAGTACTTC	CASSLEVSFEQYF
TRBJ1-1	.	.	TRBV9	TGTGCCAGCAGCGTAGGCTCCCAGGGTTTGGACACTGAAGCTTTCTTT	CASSVGSQGLDTEAFF
TRBJ2-7	.	TRBD1	TRBV5-5	TGTGCCAGCAGCCGTACAGGGGGCGCGGAAGTCCACGAGCAGTACTTC	CASSRTGGAEVHEQYF
TRBJ2-7	.	.	TRBV28	TGTGCCAGCAGGCCTTCCGGGACCTCACTCTACTTC	CASRPSGTSLYF
TRBJ1-2	.	TRBD1	TRBV4-3	TGCGCCAGCAGCCAAGACAGGGGGTACTATGGCTACACCTTC	CASSQDRGYYGYTF
TRBJ2-2	few	.	TRBV19	TGTGCCAGTAGTATCACGCTGGGGACCACCGGGGAGCTGTTTTTT	CASSITLGTTGELFF
TRBJ1-2	.	.	TRBV4-3	TGCGCCAGCAGCCAAAGGTCCCACAGGCTTTCGGAGAATGGCTACACCTTC	CASSQRSHRLSENGYTF
TRBJ1-2	.	TRBD1	TRBV2	TGTGCCAGCAGGAGCGACAGGGCAGGGTACTATGGCTACACCTTC	CASRSDRAGYYGYTF
TRBJ1-2	.	.	TRBV2	TGTGCCAGTAATAGTGGTCCGGGGGCGGATGGCTACACCTTC	CASNSGPGADGYTF
TRBJ2-7	.	.	TRBV18	TGTGCCAGCTCAGACGGCAACTCCTACGAGCAGTACTTC	CASSDGNSYEQYF